A few counts support the clone carrying this T cell receptor beta chain. Its antigen is not identified. Germline CDR1 reads SNHLY; CDR2 reads FYNNEI. The CDR3 loop spans 10 amino acids. V lost 6 bases to trimming and J lost 3 bases, with 3 bases between them. The whole isolated RNA underwent reverse transcription, so sequencing captured expressed TCRB transcripts. Naive, central memory and regulatory T cell samples produced a mean of about 4 million reads. The method was immunoSEQ multiplex PCR; TCRdb's version includes in-frame clones alone and lacks a portion of them. The table has 95,000 to 150,000 clones, about 17% seen once; the top ten hold roughly 2.5%. These data come from a study of beta chain features in type 1 diabetes. Overall study context: Patients were similar to healthy donors in age and gender (as well as in cell yields).

Overall study findings and caveats: In all four CD4+ subsets, TCRB CDR3 length was significantly, moderately reduced in type 1 diabetes. High TCR expression in some cells could lead to their over-representation in cDNA sequencing.

The sequenced sample consisted of central memory CD4+ T cells from blood. This clonotype was obtained from a man younger than 45 with type 1 diabetes. This rearrangement joins TRBV2 to TRBJ2-7; D remains unclear. The CDR3 protein is CASSSYEQYF. The CDR3 coding sequence is TGTGCCAGCAGCAGCTACGAGCAGTACTTC.